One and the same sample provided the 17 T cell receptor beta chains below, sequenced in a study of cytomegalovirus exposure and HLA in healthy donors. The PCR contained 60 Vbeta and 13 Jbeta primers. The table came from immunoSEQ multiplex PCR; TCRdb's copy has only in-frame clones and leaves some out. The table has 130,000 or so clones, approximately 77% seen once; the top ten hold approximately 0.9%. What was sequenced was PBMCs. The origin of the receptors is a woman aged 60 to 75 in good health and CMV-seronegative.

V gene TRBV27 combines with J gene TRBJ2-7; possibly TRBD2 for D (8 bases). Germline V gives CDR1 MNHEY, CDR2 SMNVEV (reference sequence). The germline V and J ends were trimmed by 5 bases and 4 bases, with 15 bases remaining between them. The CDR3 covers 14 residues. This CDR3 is CASSPREGAYEQYF. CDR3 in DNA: TGTGCCAGCAGTCCCCGGGAGGGGGCTTACGAGCAGTACTTC.

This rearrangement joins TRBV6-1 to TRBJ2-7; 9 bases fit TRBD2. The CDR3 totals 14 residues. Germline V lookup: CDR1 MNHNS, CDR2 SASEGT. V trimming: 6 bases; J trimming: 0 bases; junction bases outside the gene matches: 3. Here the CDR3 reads CASRPSGASYEQYF. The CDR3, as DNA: TGTGCCAGCAGGCCTAGCGGGGCCTCCTACGAGCAGTACTTC.

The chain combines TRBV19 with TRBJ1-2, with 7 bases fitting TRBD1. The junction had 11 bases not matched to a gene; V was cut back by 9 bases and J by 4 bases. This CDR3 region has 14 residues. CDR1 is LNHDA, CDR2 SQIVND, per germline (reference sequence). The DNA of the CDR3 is TGTGCCAGCCTCCAGGACAGGCCGGGCTATGGCTACACCTTC. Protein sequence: CASLQDRPGYGYTF.

The CDR3 loop reads CASTGSGTNRDQPQHF. DNA of the CDR3: TGTGCCAGCACGGGGTCGGGGACTAACCGAGACCAGCCCCAGCATTTT. The rearrangement uses TRBV2 and TRBJ1-5, with TRBD1 as a possible D gene (5 bases). This CDR3 comprises 16 residues. Trimming stripped 7 bases from V and 7 bases from J, with 23 bases between. The germline V gene has CDR1 SNHLY and CDR2 FYNNEI.

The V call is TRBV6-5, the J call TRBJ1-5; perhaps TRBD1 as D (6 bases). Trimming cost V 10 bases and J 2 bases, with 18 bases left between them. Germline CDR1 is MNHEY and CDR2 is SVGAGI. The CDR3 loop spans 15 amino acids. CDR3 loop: CATGAEGVGNQPQHF. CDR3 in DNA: TGTGCCACCGGGGCCGAGGGGGTTGGCAATCAGCCCCAGCATTTT.

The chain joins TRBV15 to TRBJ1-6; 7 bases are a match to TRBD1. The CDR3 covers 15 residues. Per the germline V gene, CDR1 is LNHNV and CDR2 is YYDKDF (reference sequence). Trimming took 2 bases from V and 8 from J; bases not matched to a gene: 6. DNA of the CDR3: TGTGCCACCAGCAGAAGGGACAGTTGGGATTCACCCCTCCACTTT. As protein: CATSRRDSWDSPLHF.

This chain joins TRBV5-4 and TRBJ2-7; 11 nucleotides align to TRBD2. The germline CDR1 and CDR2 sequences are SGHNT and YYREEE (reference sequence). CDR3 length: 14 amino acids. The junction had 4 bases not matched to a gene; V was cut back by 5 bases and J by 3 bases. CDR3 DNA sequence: TGTGCCAGCAGGGTAGCGGGGGGGCTCTACGAGCAGTACTTC. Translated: CASRVAGGLYEQYF.

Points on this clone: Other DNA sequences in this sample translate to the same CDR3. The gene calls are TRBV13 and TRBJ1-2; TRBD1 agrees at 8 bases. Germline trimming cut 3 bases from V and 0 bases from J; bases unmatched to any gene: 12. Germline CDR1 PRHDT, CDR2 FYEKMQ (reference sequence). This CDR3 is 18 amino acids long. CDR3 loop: CASSFFPGGDTSNYGYTF. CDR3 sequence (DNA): TGTGCCAGCAGCTTTTTTCCAGGGGGCGACACTTCTAACTATGGCTACACCTTC.

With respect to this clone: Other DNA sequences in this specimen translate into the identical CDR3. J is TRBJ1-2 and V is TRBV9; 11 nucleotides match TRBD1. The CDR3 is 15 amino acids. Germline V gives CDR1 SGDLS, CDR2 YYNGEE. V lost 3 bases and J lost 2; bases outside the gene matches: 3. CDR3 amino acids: CASSGRDRGNYGYTF. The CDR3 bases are TGTGCCAGCAGCGGACGGGACAGGGGGAACTATGGCTACACCTTC.

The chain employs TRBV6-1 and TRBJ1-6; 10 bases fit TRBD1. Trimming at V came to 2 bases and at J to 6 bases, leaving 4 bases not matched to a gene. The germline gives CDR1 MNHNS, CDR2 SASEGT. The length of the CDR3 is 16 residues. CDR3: CASSEMDRGFNSPLHF. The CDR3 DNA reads TGTGCCAGCAGTGAAATGGACAGGGGGTTTAATTCACCCCTCCACTTT.

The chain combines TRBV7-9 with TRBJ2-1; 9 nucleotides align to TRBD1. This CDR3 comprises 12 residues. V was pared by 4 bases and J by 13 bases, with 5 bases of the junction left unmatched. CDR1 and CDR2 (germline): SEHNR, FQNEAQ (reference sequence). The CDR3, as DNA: TGTGCCAGCAGCTCCGGGGACAGGGAACAGTTCTTC. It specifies CASSSGDREQFF.

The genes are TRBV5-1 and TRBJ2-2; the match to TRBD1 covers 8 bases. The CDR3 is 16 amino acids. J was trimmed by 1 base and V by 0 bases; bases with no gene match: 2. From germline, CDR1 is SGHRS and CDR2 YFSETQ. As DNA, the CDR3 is TGCGCCAGCAGCTTGGCCGGGACAGGGAACACCGGGGAGCTGTTTTTT. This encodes CASSLAGTGNTGELFF.

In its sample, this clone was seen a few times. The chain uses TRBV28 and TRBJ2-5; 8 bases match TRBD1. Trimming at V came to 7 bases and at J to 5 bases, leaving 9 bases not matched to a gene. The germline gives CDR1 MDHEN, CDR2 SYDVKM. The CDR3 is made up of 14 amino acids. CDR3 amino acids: CASTRQGKRETQYF. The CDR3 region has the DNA TGTGCCAGCACAAGACAGGGGAAGAGGGAGACCCAGTACTTC.

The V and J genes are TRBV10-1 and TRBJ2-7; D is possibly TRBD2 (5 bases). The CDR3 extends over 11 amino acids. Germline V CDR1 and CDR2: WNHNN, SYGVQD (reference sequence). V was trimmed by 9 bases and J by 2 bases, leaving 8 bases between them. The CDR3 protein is CARRGTYEQYF. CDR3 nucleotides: TGCGCCAGGAGAGGGACCTACGAGCAGTACTTC.

The CDR3 region is CASSLRPTGTGELFF. The CDR3 DNA reads TGTGCCAGCAGCTTAAGGCCGACGGGGACCGGGGAGCTGTTTTTT. The genes are TRBV13 and TRBJ2-2; TRBD2 is a possible D gene (5 bases). CDR1 and CDR2 from the germline V gene are PRHDT and FYEKMQ (reference sequence). The CDR3 covers 15 residues. Trimming stripped 2 bases from V and 5 bases from J, with 12 bases between.

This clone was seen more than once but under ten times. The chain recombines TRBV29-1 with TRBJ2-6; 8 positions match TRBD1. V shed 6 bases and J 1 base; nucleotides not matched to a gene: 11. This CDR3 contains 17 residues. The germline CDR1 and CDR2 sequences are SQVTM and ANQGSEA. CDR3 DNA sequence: TGCAGCGTGGTCCGGTCGACAGGGGTATCTGGGGCCAACGTCCTGACTTTC. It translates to CSVVRSTGVSGANVLTF.

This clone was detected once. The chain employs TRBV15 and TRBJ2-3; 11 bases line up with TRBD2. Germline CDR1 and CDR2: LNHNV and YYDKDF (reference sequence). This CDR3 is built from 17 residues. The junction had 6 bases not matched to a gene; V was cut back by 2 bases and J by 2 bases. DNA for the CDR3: TGTGCCACCAGCAGACACAGACTAGCGGGGTTCACAGATACGCAGTATTTT. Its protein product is CATSRHRLAGFTDTQYF.